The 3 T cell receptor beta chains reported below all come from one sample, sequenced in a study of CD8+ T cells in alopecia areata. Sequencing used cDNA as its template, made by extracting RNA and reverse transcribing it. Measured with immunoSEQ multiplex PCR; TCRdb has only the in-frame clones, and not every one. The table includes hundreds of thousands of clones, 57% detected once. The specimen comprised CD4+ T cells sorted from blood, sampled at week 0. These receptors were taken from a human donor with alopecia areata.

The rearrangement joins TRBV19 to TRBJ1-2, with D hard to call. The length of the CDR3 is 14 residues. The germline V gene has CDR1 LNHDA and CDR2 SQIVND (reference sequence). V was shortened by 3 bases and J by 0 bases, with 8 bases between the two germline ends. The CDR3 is CASSITGANYGYTF. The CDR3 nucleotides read TGTGCCAGTAGTATTACTGGGGCTAACTATGGCTACACCTTC.

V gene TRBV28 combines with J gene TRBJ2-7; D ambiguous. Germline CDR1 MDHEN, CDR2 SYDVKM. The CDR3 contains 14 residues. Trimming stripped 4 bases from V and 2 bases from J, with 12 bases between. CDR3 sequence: CASSSRIPPYEQYF. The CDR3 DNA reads TGTGCCAGCAGTTCCCGTATTCCTCCCTACGAGCAGTACTTC.

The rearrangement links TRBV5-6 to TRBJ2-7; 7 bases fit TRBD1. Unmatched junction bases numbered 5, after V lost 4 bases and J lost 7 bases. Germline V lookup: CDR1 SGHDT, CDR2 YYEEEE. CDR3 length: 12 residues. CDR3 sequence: CASSATGVEQYF. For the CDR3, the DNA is TGTGCCAGCAGCGCTACAGGGGTTGAGCAGTACTTC.